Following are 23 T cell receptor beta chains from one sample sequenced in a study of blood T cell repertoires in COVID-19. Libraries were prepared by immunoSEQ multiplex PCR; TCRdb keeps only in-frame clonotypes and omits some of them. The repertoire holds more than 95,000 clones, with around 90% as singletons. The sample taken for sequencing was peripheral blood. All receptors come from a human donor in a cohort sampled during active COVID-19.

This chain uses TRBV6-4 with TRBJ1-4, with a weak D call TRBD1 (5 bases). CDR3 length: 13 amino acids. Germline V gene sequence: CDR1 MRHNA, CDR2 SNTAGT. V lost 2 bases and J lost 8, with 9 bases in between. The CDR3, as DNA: TGTGCCAGCAGTGACGAAAAGGGGGAAAAACTGTTTTTT. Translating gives CASSDEKGEKLFF.

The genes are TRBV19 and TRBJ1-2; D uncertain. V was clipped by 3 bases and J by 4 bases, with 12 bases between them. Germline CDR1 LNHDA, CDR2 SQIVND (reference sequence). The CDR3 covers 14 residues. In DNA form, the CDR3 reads TGTGCCAGTAGTATCACGAGTATTGGCTATGGCTACACCTTC. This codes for CASSITSIGYGYTF.

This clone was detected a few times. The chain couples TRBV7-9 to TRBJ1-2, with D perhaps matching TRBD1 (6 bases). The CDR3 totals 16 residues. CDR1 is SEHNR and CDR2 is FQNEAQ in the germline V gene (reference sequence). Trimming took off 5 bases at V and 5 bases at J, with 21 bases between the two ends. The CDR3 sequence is CASSAPGQSRVYGYTF. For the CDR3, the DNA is TGTGCCAGCAGCGCACCTGGACAGTCCAGGGTATATGGCTACACCTTC. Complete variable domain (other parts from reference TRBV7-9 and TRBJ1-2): DTGVSQNPRHKITKRGQNVTFRCDPISEHNRLYWYRQTLGQGPEFLTYFQNEAQLEKSRLLSDRFSAERPKGSFSTLEIQRTEQGDSAMYLCASSAPGQSRVYGYTFGSGTRLTVV.

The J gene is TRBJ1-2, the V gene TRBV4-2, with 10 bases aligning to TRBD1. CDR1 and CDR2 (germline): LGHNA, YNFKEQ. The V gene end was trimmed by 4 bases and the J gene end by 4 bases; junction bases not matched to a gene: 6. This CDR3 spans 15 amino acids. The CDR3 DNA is TGTGCCAGCAGCCCGGAGGACAGGGGGATCTATGGCTACACCTTC. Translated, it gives CASSPEDRGIYGYTF.

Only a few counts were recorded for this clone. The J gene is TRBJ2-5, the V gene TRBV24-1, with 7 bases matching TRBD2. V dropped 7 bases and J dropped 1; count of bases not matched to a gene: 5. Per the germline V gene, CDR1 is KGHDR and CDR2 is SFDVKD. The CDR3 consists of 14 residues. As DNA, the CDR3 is TGTGCCACCAGCCTCGGGGGGTTCCAAGAGACCCAGTACTTC. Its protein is CATSLGGFQETQYF.

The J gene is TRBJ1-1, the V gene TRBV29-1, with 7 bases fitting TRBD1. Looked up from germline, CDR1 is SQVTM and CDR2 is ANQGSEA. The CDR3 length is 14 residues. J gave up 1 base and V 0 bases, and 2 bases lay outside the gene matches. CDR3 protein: CSVEDRDRNTEAFF. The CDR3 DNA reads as TGCAGCGTTGAAGACCGGGACAGGAACACTGAAGCTTTCTTT.

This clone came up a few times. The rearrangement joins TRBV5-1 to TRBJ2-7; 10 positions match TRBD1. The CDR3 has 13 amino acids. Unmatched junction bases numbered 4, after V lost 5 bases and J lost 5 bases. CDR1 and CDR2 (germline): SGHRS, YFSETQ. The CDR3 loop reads CASSTGTGDEQYF. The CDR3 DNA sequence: TGCGCCAGCAGTACCGGGACAGGGGACGAGCAGTACTTC.

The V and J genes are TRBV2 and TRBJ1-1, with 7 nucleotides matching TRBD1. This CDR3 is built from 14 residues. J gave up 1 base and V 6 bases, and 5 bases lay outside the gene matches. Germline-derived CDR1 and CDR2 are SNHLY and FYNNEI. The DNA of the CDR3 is TGTGCCAGCAGGAGACGGACAGGGAACACTGAAGCTTTCTTT. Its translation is CASRRRTGNTEAFF.

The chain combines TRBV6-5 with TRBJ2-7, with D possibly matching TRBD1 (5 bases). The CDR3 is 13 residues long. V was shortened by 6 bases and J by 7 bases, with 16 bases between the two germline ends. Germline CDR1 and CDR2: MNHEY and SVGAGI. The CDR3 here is CASSLTLRTEQYF. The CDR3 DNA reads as TGTGCCAGCAGCCTAACCCTGAGGACAGAGCAGTACTTC.

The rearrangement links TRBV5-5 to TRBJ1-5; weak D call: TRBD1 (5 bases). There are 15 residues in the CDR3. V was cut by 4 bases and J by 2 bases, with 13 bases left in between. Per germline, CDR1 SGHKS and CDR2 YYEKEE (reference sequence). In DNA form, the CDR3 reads TGTGCCAGCAGCCGGACGGGGGACGGCAATCAGCCCCAGCATTTT. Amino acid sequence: CASSRTGDGNQPQHF.

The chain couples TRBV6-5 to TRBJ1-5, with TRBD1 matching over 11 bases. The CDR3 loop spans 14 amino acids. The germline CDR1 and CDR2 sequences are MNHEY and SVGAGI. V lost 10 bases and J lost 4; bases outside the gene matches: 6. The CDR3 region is CAIRDRGTNQPQHF. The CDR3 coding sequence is TGTGCCATCCGGGACAGGGGGACAAATCAGCCCCAGCATTTT.

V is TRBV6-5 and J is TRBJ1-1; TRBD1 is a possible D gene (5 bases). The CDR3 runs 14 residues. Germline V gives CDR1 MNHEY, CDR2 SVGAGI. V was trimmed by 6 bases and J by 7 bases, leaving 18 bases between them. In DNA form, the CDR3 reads TGTGCCAGCAGGAAGAAAACAGGTCATAATGAAGCTTTCTTT. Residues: CASRKKTGHNEAFF.

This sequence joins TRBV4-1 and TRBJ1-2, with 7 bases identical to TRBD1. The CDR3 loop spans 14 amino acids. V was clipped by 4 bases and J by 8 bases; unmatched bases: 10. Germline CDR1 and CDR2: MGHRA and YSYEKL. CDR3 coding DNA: TGCGCCAGCAGCCCAAGCCCCGACAGGGTAGGCTACACCTTC. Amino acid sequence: CASSPSPDRVGYTF.

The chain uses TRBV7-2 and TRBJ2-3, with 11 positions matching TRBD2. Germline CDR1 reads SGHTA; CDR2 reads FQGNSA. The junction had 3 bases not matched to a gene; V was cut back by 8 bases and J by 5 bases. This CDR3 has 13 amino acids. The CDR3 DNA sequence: TGTGCCAGCTCACTAGCGGGAGAAGATACGCAGTATTTT. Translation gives CASSLAGEDTQYF. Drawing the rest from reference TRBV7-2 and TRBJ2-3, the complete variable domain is GAGVSQSPSNKVTEKGKDVELRCDPISGHTALYWYRQSLGQGLEFLIYFQGNSAPDKSGLPSDRFSAERTGGSVSTLTIQRTQQEDSAVYLCASSLAGEDTQYFGPGTRLTVL.

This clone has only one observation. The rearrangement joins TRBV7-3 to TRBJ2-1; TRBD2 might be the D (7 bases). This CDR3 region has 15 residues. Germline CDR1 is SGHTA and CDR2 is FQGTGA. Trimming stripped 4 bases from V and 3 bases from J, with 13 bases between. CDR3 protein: CASSSQGGDYNEQFF. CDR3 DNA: TGTGCCAGCAGCTCACAGGGAGGGGACTACAATGAGCAGTTCTTC.

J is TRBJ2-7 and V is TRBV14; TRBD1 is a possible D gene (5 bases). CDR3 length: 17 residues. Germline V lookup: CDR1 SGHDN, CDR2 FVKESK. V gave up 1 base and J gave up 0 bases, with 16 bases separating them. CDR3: CASSQVSGPRGSYEQYF. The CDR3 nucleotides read TGTGCCAGCAGCCAAGTTAGTGGACCTAGGGGCTCCTACGAGCAGTACTTC.

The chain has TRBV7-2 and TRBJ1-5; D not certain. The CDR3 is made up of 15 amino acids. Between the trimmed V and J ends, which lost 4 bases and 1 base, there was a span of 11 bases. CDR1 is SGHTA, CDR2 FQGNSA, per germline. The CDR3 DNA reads TGTGCCAGCAGCTCTTTTTTGACAAGCAATCAGCCCCAGCATTTT. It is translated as CASSSFLTSNQPQHF.

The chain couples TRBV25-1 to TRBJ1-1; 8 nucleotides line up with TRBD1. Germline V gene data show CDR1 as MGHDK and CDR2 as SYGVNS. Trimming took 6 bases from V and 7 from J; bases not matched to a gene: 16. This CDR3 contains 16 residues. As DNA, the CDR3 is TGTGCCAGCAGGAGTGGAGTCGGCAGGGGGCTTAATGAAGCTTTCTTT. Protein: CASRSGVGRGLNEAFF.

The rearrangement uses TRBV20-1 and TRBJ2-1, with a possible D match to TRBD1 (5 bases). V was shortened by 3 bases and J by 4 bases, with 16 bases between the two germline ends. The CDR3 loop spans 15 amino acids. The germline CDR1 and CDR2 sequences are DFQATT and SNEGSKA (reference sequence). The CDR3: CSASSLQGPYNEQFF. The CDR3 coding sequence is TGCAGTGCTAGTTCTCTTCAGGGTCCTTACAATGAGCAGTTCTTC.

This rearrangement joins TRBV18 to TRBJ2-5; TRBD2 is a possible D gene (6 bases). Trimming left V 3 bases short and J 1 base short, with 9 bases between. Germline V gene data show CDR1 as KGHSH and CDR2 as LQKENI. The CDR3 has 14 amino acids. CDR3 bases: TGTGCCAGCTCACCGCGGGACGGCCAAGAGACCCAGTACTTC. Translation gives CASSPRDGQETQYF. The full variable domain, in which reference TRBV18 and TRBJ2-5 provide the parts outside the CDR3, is NAGVMQNPRHLVRRRGQEARLRCSPMKGHSHVYWYRQLPEEGLKFMVYLQKENIIDESGMPKERFSAEFPKEGPSILRIQQVVRGDSAAYFCASSPRDGQETQYFGPGTRLLVL.

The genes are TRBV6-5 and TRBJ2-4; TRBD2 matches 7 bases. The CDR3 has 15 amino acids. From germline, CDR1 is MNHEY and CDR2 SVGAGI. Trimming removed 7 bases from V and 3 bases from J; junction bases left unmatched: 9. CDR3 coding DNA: TGTGCCAGCACCGAGGGTGGGGGGGTCAAAAACATTCAGTACTTC. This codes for CASTEGGGVKNIQYF.

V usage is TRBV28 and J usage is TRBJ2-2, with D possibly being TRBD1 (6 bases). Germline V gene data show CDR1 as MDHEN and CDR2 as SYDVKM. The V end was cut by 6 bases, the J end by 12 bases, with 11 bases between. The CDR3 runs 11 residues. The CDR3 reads CASSPGDKLFF. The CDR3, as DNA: TGTGCCAGCAGCCCCGGGGACAAGCTGTTTTTT.

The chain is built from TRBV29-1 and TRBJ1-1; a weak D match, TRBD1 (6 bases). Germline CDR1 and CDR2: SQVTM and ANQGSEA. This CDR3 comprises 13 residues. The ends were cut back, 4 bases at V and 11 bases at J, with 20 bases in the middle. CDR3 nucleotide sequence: TGCAGCGTTGTGAGAACAGGGTCTGGGTCGGCTTTCTTT. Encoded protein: CSVVRTGSGSAFF.